What follows are 14 T cell receptor beta chains derived from one specimen sequenced in a study of T cell repertoires in cytomegalovirus infection (dated by TCRdb to between 2018 and 2020). The sample's treatment or condition label is to be understood as: in vitro stimulation with specific CMV peptide epitopes to enrich CMV-specific T cells. Sequencing was performed on an Illumina HiSeq 1500. Through fastp at Q25 and MiXCR, TCRdb rebuilt clones from the public reads, retaining in-frame beta chains. Under each unique CDR3 protein, matching rows form one entry showing the most common genes and DNA. The sample contains fewer than 950,000 distinct CDR3 sequences, less than 35% of them found a single time. The ten largest clones represent roughly 12% of the sample. Their antigen targets remain unknown. Material: cultured CD8+ T cells from PBMCs, obtained from culture after CMV antigen stimulation. The receptors were sampled from a human donor in good health (CMV status not recorded). Some clones in this sample may be carry-over from other donors' samples.

V usage is TRBV5-4 and J usage is TRBJ1-2; D call uncertain. Germline lookup yields CDR1 SGHNT and CDR2 YYREEE (reference sequence). Deletions cut 9 bases from V and 8 bases from J, with 17 bases between. CDR3 length: 12 amino acids. The DNA of the CDR3 is TGTGCCATCCTACGGCAGGAGGAGGGCTACACCTTC. This translates into CAILRQEEGYTF.

This chain links TRBV6-5 with TRBJ2-2; D is tentatively TRBD1 or TRBD2 (6 bases each). V shed 2 bases and J shed 4 bases, with 11 bases lying between them. The CDR3 spans 15 residues. Per germline, CDR1 MNHEY and CDR2 SVGAGI. The chain's CDR3 is CASSYQGGSTGELFF. The CDR3 region has the DNA TGTGCCAGCAGTTACCAAGGGGGGAGCACCGGGGAGCTGTTTTTT.

As for this clonotype: A read error may be the cause here, since a much bigger clone is one base away. The V call is TRBV7-6, the J call TRBJ1-6; D is unresolved. CDR3 size: 13 residues. In germline, CDR1 is SGHVS, CDR2 FNYEAQ. In DNA form, the CDR3 reads TGTGTCAGCAGCTTAGGTGACGCCGGCCCCCTCCACTTT. It codes for CVSSLGDAGPLHF.

CDR3 amino acids: CASRGDRTFQETQYF. In nucleotides, the CDR3 is TGTGCCAGCAGGGGGGACAGGACCTTTCAAGAGACCCAGTACTTC. V is TRBV28 and J is TRBJ2-5; 8 positions agree with TRBD1. This CDR3 contains 15 residues. Trimming cost V 6 bases and J 2 bases; bases outside gene matches: 8. Germline V gene lookup returns CDR1 MDHEN and CDR2 SYDVKM.

This clonotype came up many times. The chain is built from TRBV7-6 and TRBJ2-7; either TRBD1 or TRBD2 may fit D (5 bases each). CDR3 length: 15 amino acids. Trimming removed 5 bases at V and 2 bases at J, with 16 bases between. Germline values: CDR1 SGHVS, CDR2 FNYEAQ. Written as DNA, the CDR3 is TGTGCCAGCAGCGAAGATGTAGGGACGGCCTACGAGCAGTACTTC. Its translation is CASSEDVGTAYEQYF. Drawing the rest from reference TRBV7-6 and TRBJ2-7, the complete variable domain is GAGVSQSPRYKVTKRGQDVALRCDPISGHVSLYWYRQALGQGPEFLTYFNYEAQQDKSGLPNDRFSAERPEGSISTLTIQRTEQRDSAMYRCASSEDVGTAYEQYFGPGTRLTVT.

The CDR3 region is CSVPGQGFSGANVLTF. The CDR3 DNA is TGCAGCGTCCCGGGACAGGGTTTCTCTGGGGCCAACGTCCTGACTTTC. This chain uses TRBV29-1 with TRBJ2-6; 9 bases are a match to TRBD1. V dropped 6 bases and J dropped 0; count of bases not matched to a gene: 6. The germline gives CDR1 SQVTM, CDR2 ANQGSEA. This CDR3 is built from 16 residues.

The rearrangement joins TRBV4-3 to TRBJ2-1; D gene ambiguous. Germline CDR1 reads LGHNA; CDR2 reads YSLEER. This CDR3 is built from 14 residues. The V gene lost 4 bases and the J gene lost 9 bases, with 16 bases spanning the gap. CDR3: CASSRAVGVGEQFF. The CDR3 DNA reads as TGCGCCAGCAGCCGCGCGGTGGGTGTAGGTGAGCAGTTCTTC.

The chain recombines TRBV6-1 with TRBJ1-6; TRBD1 might be the D (6 bases). V lost 5 bases to trimming and J lost 4 bases, with 18 bases between them. This CDR3 has 17 residues. CDR1 is MNHNS and CDR2 is SASEGT in the germline V gene. CDR3 residues: CASSSGAGTPYNSPLHF. Written as DNA, the CDR3 is TGTGCCAGCAGTTCGGGAGCCGGGACACCGTATAATTCACCCCTCCACTTT.

This clonotype was recorded a few times. The V gene is TRBV12-5, the J gene TRBJ1-5; 9 positions match TRBD1. Germline-derived CDR1 and CDR2 are LGHNT and FRNRAP. The CDR3 loop spans 19 amino acids. Trimming at V came to 6 bases and at J to 4 bases, leaving 19 bases not matched to a gene. In nucleotides, the CDR3 is TGTGCTAGTGGCTTTTTTCCTACCGACAGGGGGAGGAAAAATCAGCCCCAGCATTTT. Amino acid sequence: CASGFFPTDRGRKNQPQHF.

This clonotype appeared a few times. This rearrangement joins TRBV28 to TRBJ1-1; tentatively, D is TRBD1 (6 bases). CDR3 size: 14 residues. CDR1 and CDR2 (germline): MDHEN, SYDVKM. Trimming took 4 bases from V and 3 from J, leaving 12 bases between them. CDR3 loop: CASSSQGPDTEAFF. For the CDR3, the DNA is TGTGCCAGCAGTTCACAGGGCCCTGACACTGAAGCTTTCTTT.

The rearrangement joins TRBV6-2 or TRBV6-3 to TRBJ1-5; D possibly corresponds to TRBD1 (5 bases). V was trimmed by 4 bases and J by 2 bases, leaving 18 bases between them. CDR3 size: 17 residues. Germline values: CDR1 MNHEY, CDR2 SVGEGT. The DNA of the CDR3 is TGTGCCAGCAGTTTTTCGGGGGGATTCGAGGGCAATCAGCCCCAGCATTTT. Encoded protein: CASSFSGGFEGNQPQHF.

CDR3 nucleotide sequence: TGTGCCAGCAGCCCATTCCAGGGACTAGAGGTGAAGACCCAGTACTTC. This gives the protein CASSPFQGLEVKTQYF. J is TRBJ2-5 and V is TRBV13; 8 positions match TRBD2. The CDR3 totals 16 residues. Germline assignment: CDR1 PRHDT and CDR2 FYEKMQ (reference sequence). The J segment lost 6 bases and the V segment lost 5 bases, leaving 14 bases of the junction unmatched.

V and J are TRBV20-1 and TRBJ1-1; D remains unclear. The CDR3 length is 16 residues. Between the trimmed V and J ends, which lost 1 base and 0 bases, there was a span of 15 bases. Germline values: CDR1 DFQATT, CDR2 SNEGSKA (reference sequence). In nucleotides, the CDR3 is TGCAGTGCTAGAGCTAGGGCCAAGCCGATGAACACTGAAGCTTTCTTT. It yields the protein CSARARAKPMNTEAFF.

This clonotype was counted only a few times. The V and J genes are TRBV9 and TRBJ1-2, with D maybe TRBD1 (5 bases). The CDR3 consists of 15 residues. From germline, CDR1 is SGDLS and CDR2 YYNGEE. V was clipped by 0 bases and J by 2 bases, with 11 bases between them. The CDR3 nucleotides read TGTGCCAGCAGCGTAGCCCGGGACGGCAACTATGGCTACACCTTC. It translates to CASSVARDGNYGYTF.